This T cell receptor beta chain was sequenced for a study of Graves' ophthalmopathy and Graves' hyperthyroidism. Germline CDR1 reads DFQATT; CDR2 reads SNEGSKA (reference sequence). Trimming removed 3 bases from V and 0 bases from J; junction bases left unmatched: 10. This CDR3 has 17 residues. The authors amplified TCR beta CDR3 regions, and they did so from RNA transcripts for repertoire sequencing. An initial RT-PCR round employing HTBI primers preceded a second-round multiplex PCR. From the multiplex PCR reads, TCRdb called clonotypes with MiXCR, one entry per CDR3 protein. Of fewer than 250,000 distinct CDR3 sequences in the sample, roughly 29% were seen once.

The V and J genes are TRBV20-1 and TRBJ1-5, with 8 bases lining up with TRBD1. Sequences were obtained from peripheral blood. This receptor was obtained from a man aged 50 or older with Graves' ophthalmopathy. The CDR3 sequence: CSARDRERRNSNQPQHF. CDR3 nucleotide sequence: TGCAGTGCTAGGGACAGGGAACGTCGTAATAGCAATCAGCCCCAGCATTTT.